This T cell receptor beta chain is from a study of T and B cells in COVID-19 patients. Study at large: Most recovered patients had mild to moderate COVID-19 treated as outpatients. Active-infection patients were older, median 67 years, than recovered patients, median around 34 years. Critical illness requiring mechanical ventilation or extracorporeal membrane oxygenation affected three fifths of the roughly 20 active-infection patients.

TRB rearrangements were amplified by multiplex PCR with BIOMED2 TRB-A/B primers. A single record per CDR3 protein comes from TCRdb applying MiXCR to the multiplex PCR reads. Among approximately 13,000 distinct CDR3 sequences listed, about 28% were seen once. Each TRB amplification used 250-500 ng of genomic DNA from blood. V lost 4 bases, J lost 2 bases, and 7 bases stayed unmatched. Germline lookup yields CDR1 MNHEY and CDR2 SVGEGT. The CDR3 is 18 residues long. Concerning this clonotype itself: Its antigen remains unidentified.

Study-wide results and caveats: Active COVID-19 showed highly clonal TRB repertoires; recovery showed diversity and richness above healthy donors.

This sequence originates from a human donor who had recovered from COVID-19. This sequence joins TRBV6-2 or TRBV6-3 and TRBJ2-1, with 14 bases identical to TRBD2. Sequenced material: blood. The CDR3 sequence: CASSSTGGLAGAYNEQFF. The DNA for the CDR3 is TGTGCCAGCAGTTCAACCGGGGGACTAGCGGGAGCCTACAATGAGCAGTTCTTC.